This TCR beta chain was observed in a study of cytomegalovirus exposure and HLA in healthy donors (dated by TCRdb to 2017 to 2019). Regarding the study in general: According to an earlier analysis of 587 of the donors, some 180 million T cells yielded 95 million to 140 million unique TCR beta sequences and less than 300 Gb of sequence data. About 300 gigabases of sequencing data and 78 million or so unique TCR sequences were included in an early release covering 550 to 800 HLA-typed donors. Among some 410 genotyped donors of the cohort, an average of approximately 230,000 unique TCR beta nucleotide sequences were sequenced per donor, roughly 20% of them non-productive. The study aimed to test whether cataloging public T cell receptors could reveal signatures of past pathogen exposure. HLA typing included class I and class II loci at four-digit resolution. The study used immunosequencing to profile the T cell repertoires of approximately 650 subjects and linked those repertoires to cytomegalovirus serostatus. Of the approximately 400 genotyped donors, less than 90% were placed in the genetic ancestry cluster associated with self-reported Caucasian donors. A later analysis re-examined previously published TCR beta repertoires from around 670 donors and added high-resolution HLA genotyping to investigate patterns of TCR occurrence. To decide whether each TCR beta V gene segment behaved as functional or pseudogenic, an earlier analysis of fewer than 750 of the donors relied on high-throughput TCR beta sequencing. Along with the roughly 670-subject first cohort, a separate validation cohort of over a hundred different subjects was used. All discovery cohort repertoires had been generated on a single sequencing platform. High-throughput TCR immunosequencing, statistical association of individual TCRs with disease status, and machine learning were combined to predict cytomegalovirus infection status. The number of donors typed differed by locus, with 629-630 for A, B, C, DRB1 and DQB1, roughly 550 for DQA1, over 600 for DPA1, and 450 to 480 for DPB1. Genome-wide SNP genotypes for about 65% of the roughly 670 donors were used in a later genetic analysis, which treated that subset as a discovery cohort. The later analysis used no new phenotypic data to find candidate immune exposures, relying instead on TCR beta sequences and their occurrence across donors. Donor age, sex, ethnicity and CMV serostatus were compiled together with the repertoire data. Roughly 5 DR-DQ haplotypes were handled as single units for association and clustering, since linkage in the cohort was strong.

Libraries were made using the immunoSEQ multiplex PCR assay. For the multiplex PCR, a mixture combining 60 forward primers for TCR Vbeta segments and 13 reverse primers for TCR Jbeta segments was used. The CDR3 region of rearranged TCR beta genes was amplified from genomic DNA by a multiplex PCR assay. On the Illumina HiSeq System, the amplified TCR beta libraries were sequenced as 87-base-pair reads. Per the source publication's procedure: In a later analysis, roughly 80 million unique TCR beta chains were counted across the approximately 670 repertoires, and approximately 9.9 million of these chains were shared by at least two donors. A nearest-neighbor algorithm error-corrected the raw reads and collapsed the reads into unique sequences, merging closely related sequences to remove PCR and sequencing errors. To assign V, D and J gene segments, CDR3 sequences were aligned to IMGT reference sequences. For a sequence to be retained, a match of at least six nucleotides was required to both a V gene segment and a J gene segment. Rearrangements were called productive when the CDR3 lacked stop codons and stayed in frame with V and J; all others were non-productive. Following IMGT convention, CDR3 was defined as the stretch from the second conserved V-encoded cysteine up to the conserved J-encoded phenylalanine. Sequences without an unambiguous match to a single V gene segment were excluded from the earlier analysis of a few hundred of the donors. An earlier analysis of approximately 590 of the donors classified V segments as functional when productive rearrangements were above 56.7% and as segregating when the standard deviation between donors was above 5%. A statistical classification framework was developed to diagnose cytomegalovirus status using the catalog of TCR beta chain sequences. V and J gene assignment, in a later analysis, came from comparing TCR nucleotide sequences with IMGT/GENE-DB human TR gene sequences. A later analysis assigned CDR3 sequences and most-parsimonious VDJ recombination scenarios with the TCRdist pipeline. In a later analysis, each TCR beta chain was defined by its CDR3 amino acid sequence together with its V-gene family, and reads without a unique V-gene family were excluded. A later analysis removed 600 or so highly shared, low-generation-probability nucleotide sequences to deal with suspected cross-contamination and a sequencing artifact. For each public chain, a later analysis derived a clonal expansion index from normalized ranks of inferred template counts within each repertoire. A later analysis computed generation probabilities with a VDJ recombination model fitted to out-of-frame rearrangements, and checked the results against IGoR. In a later analysis, TCR-TCR, TCR-HLA and TCR-CMV co-occurrence was scored with hypergeometric tests, and a repertoire-size bias correction was applied to TCR pairs. A later analysis estimated false discovery rates by permuting HLA or CMV assignments 20 times. A later analysis grouped co-occurring TCRs with DBSCAN, adding TCRdist sequence similarity when clustering within HLA-allele-positive subsets. For co-occurrence clustering, repertoires with fewer than 30,000 or more than 120,000 public chains were excluded, along with a handful of repertoires with anomalous nucleotide sharing. As stored in TCRdb, this immuneACCESS dataset retains in-frame rearrangements with V and J assigned. A fraction of the clones does not appear; measured against another copy, unresolved V genes explain less than half of the discrepancy, and the remainder lacks a known reason. The V and J calls and clone size come from that table; D and trimming were worked out from the DNA. The sample has some 150,000 clones on record, about 76% of them singletons. The ten most abundant clones make up 3.5% of the sample.

The cohort consisted of 666 healthy bone marrow donors. Cohort members were all nominally healthy when sampled, although unrecorded immune exposures were likely present. Of the approximately 620 cohort members, roughly 290 had a positive CMV serostatus and 350 to 450 had a negative one, while no CMV serostatus was recorded for the donor. A peripheral blood sample was collected from each donor, and TCR beta sequencing was performed on peripheral blood mononuclear cells. Genomic DNA was extracted from the blood cell samples with the Qiagen DNeasy Blood Extraction Kit. Per the germline V gene (reference sequence), LNHDA is the CDR1 and SQIVND is the CDR2. The CDR3 measures 16 amino acids from cysteine to phenylalanine. Only the CDR3 portion is preserved as DNA: 48 bases, with reading frame beginning at the first base. Trimming costs V 4 bases and J 7 bases, and their ends lie 22 bases apart. In regard to this clone: The clone's antigen remains unknown. The record has no base qualities; no much larger clone is one base away.

Points the paper makes about the study in general: Only TCR beta chains were sequenced in this cohort, and the absence of alpha or paired-chain data limited detectable features. Cytomegalovirus status was reported to be diagnosed by the classifier with high specificity and sensitivity in both the original and validation cohorts. The study gave a list of 150 to 200 TCR beta chains associated with cytomegalovirus. Most TCR sequences were observed very rarely across donors, whereas some public TCRs were present in many individuals. In a later genetic analysis, a missense DCLRE1C variant was associated with V-gene and J-gene trimming of TCR beta chains, and the association was replicated in an independent cohort. HLA typing was unavailable for some donors at each locus, so association tests used only the typed subset. Broadly in line with IMGT annotations, most TCR beta V segments showed up in productive rearrangements about 90% or about 30% of the time in an earlier analysis of several hundred of the donors. In a later analysis, the rate of TCR association differed among HLA loci, with DRB1 alleles having the most associated TCRs and HLA-C alleles having the fewest. Linkage disequilibrium might explain the correlated functional status among segregating V segments, but an unknown experimental factor could not be ruled out. A group of highly shared sequence variants was considered likely to be a technical artifact of the sequencing pipeline. According to a later analysis, most CMV-associated TCR beta chains appeared to be HLA-restricted, and the HLA associations seemed to be driven largely by CMV exposure. According to a later genetic analysis, donors in an Asian-associated ancestry cluster had fewer N-insertions in productive TCRs than the roughly 670-donor mean. Specific HLA alleles were associated with 15,000 to 20,000 TCR beta sequences at a false discovery rate of 0.05 in a later analysis. Several of the top co-occurrence clusters appeared to be linked to parvovirus B19, influenza, CMV and Epstein-Barr virus, according to a later analysis. It was suggested by the authors that the approach could potentially be generalized to other disease states and immunological phenotypes. Some IMGT-functional V segments, including TRBV6-2 and TRBV6-3, could not be told apart with the 87-base-pair reads, so those segments were excluded. In vitro tests confirmed that three of the cytomegalovirus-associated TCR beta chains recognize cytomegalovirus antigens. When HLA alleles, especially DR and DQ, strongly co-occurred, TCR associations were difficult to assign to individual alleles. The earlier analysis of about 600 of the donors excluded some 15 rarely observed V segments, including chromosome 9 orphons, because counts were too low. Sequencing depth was assumed to be roughly uniform across donors in the presence/absence analyses, though that assumption may not hold. For the cohort, immune exposure information was limited to CMV serostatus. A further reported finding was that TCR beta sequences accurately predicted the HLA-A and HLA-B alleles for most subjects in the first cohort. In a later analysis, HLA-associated TCR beta chains showed more clonal expansion and lower generation probabilities than non-associated chains that were equally common.

What was sequenced was PBMCs. The receptor chain draws on TRBV19 and TRBJ1-1; D gene: possibly TRBD1, on 6 matching bases. This clonotype was sampled from a human donor in good health. The base sequence is TGTGCCAGTAGTAGGGGGGGCTCCCCCCCGGTTGGTGAAGCTTTCTTT. The translation is CASSRGGSPPVGEAFF.